This T cell receptor (beta chain) derives from a study of T-cell reconstitution after alpha-beta-depleted transplantation in children. Unique molecular identifiers tagged the TCRbeta library. One entry per CDR3 protein, called by TCRdb with MiXCR from the PCR reads. Among approximately 500,000 distinct CDR3 sequences listed, approximately 30% were seen once. CDR1 and CDR2 (germline): DFQATT, SNEGSKA (reference sequence). The germline V and J ends were trimmed by 2 bases and 3 bases, with 10 bases remaining between them. The CDR3 covers 13 residues. This clonotype has only one observation. The V gene is TRBV20-1, the J gene TRBJ1-1, with D unresolved. Sequencing used PBMCs, obtained before TCRalphabeta/CD19-depleted stem cell transplant. This TCR was recovered from a boy in the first two years of life with Wiskott-Aldrich syndrome, due to receive a stem cell transplant. The CDR3 coding sequence is TGCAGTGCTAGATCTGGGAGGGACACTGAAGCTTTCTTT. Amino acids: CSARSGRDTEAFF.